What follows are 27 T cell receptor beta chains derived from one specimen sequenced in a study of cytomegalovirus exposure and HLA in healthy donors. The PCR made use of 60 Vbeta and 13 Jbeta primers. Some clones are missing from TCRdb's copy, which holds only in-frame ones; the method was immunoSEQ multiplex PCR. Of about 120,000 clones in the sample, around three quarters were seen once. Input material: PBMCs. Receptor source: a male donor in good health and CMV-seropositive.

J is TRBJ2-2 and V is TRBV6-4; D possibly corresponds to TRBD2 (6 bases). V shed 4 bases and J shed 1 base, with 13 bases lying between them. Germline CDR1 MRHNA, CDR2 SNTAGT. This CDR3 has 16 residues. Here the CDR3 DNA reads TGTGCCAGCAGTGTAAACTCCGGGAGGAACACCGGGGAGCTGTTTTTT. Its protein product is CASSVNSGRNTGELFF.

This chain joins TRBV12-5 and TRBJ2-2; the D gene is possibly TRBD1 (6 bases). Trimming removed 4 bases from V and 8 bases from J, with 8 bases in between. This CDR3 contains 12 residues. Per the germline V gene, CDR1 is LGHNT and CDR2 is FRNRAP. The CDR3 DNA sequence: TGTGCTAGTGGTTCGAGGGGGGGGGAGCTGTTTTTT. Translation: CASGSRGGELFF.

The chain uses TRBV11-3 and TRBJ2-6, with D uncertain. This CDR3 is built from 15 residues. Trimming removed 5 bases at V and 0 bases at J, with 8 bases between. Looked up from germline, CDR1 is SGHNT and CDR2 is YENEEA. The CDR3 loop reads CASSPHSSGANVLTF. As DNA, the CDR3 is TGTGCCAGCAGCCCTCACAGCTCTGGGGCCAACGTCCTGACTTTC.

This clone has a handful of counts. The chain combines TRBV11-3 with TRBJ2-5; 8 bases align to TRBD2. Judging by the DNA end, TRBJ2-7 fits better; the J call may be wrong. The CDR3 is made up of 13 amino acids. CDR1 and CDR2 (germline): SGHNT, YENEEA. CDR3 DNA: TGTGCCAGCAGCAGAGAGCGGGGGTACGAGCAGTACTTC. Protein: CASSRERGYEQYF.

The rearrangement links TRBV6-1 to TRBJ2-5; tentatively, D is TRBD2 (6 bases). Germline loops: CDR1 MNHNS, CDR2 SASEGT. CDR3 length equals 14 residues. V gave up 6 bases and J gave up 4 bases, with 15 bases separating them. In nucleotides, the CDR3 is TGTGCCAGCAGCCTCTCCCACGGGGGAGAGACCCAGTACTTC. It yields the protein CASSLSHGGETQYF.

This chain links TRBV5-4 with TRBJ2-2; D remains ambiguous. The CDR3 has 14 amino acids. Trimming cost V 2 bases and J 4 bases, with 9 bases left between them. The germline V gene encodes CDR1 SGHNT and CDR2 YYREEE (reference sequence). CDR3 DNA sequence: TGTGCCAGCAGCTTTTCCCACACCACCGGGGAGCTGTTTTTT. Translating it yields CASSFSHTTGELFF.

The chain joins TRBV5-1 to TRBJ1-4, with TRBD1 identical over 7 bases. CDR3 length: 14 amino acids. V lost 1 base and J lost 8; bases outside the gene matches: 5. Germline V gene sequence: CDR1 SGHRS, CDR2 YFSETQ. The CDR3 DNA follows: TGCGCCAGCAGCTTGTTTCAGGGGGAAGAAAAACTGTTTTTT. Translation: CASSLFQGEEKLFF.

The CDR3 DNA reads as TGTGCCAGCAGCTTATACAGGCTTCCTAATGAAAAACTGTTTTTT. This gives the protein CASSLYRLPNEKLFF. The chain employs TRBV7-2 and TRBJ1-4; perhaps TRBD1 as D (5 bases). The CDR3 loop spans 15 amino acids. The V gene's germline CDR1 is SGHTA and CDR2 FQGNSA. The ends were cut back, 2 bases at V and 3 bases at J, with 10 bases in the middle.

V is TRBV7-3 and J is TRBJ2-2; maybe TRBD1 (6 bases). CDR3 length: 17 residues. V lost 1 base and J 4 bases, leaving 16 bases between the germline ends. CDR1 and CDR2 (germline): SGHTA, FQGTGA. CDR3 sequence reads: CASSLMGAEQGTGELFF. The CDR3, as DNA: TGTGCCAGCAGCTTAATGGGGGCTGAACAGGGCACCGGGGAGCTGTTTTTT.

This sequence joins TRBV4-1 and TRBJ2-3; 13 bases map to TRBD2. The trim removed 1 base at V and 1 base at J, leaving 5 bases unmatched. The V gene's germline CDR1 is MGHRA and CDR2 YSYEKL. The CDR3 has 18 residues. The CDR3 coding sequence is TGCGCCAGCAGCCAAGGGACCGGGACTAGCGGGGGCACAGATACGCAGTATTTT. Its protein product is CASSQGTGTSGGTDTQYF.

The CDR3 region is CASSFAGGKMGNEKLFF. The CDR3 DNA follows: TGTGCCAGCAGCTTTGCCGGGGGGAAGATGGGAAATGAAAAACTGTTTTTT. The chain joins TRBV5-5 to TRBJ1-4; possibly TRBD1 for D (5 bases). The CDR3 is 17 residues long. Trimming left V 2 bases short and J 5 bases short, with 19 bases between. The germline gives CDR1 SGHKS, CDR2 YYEKEE (reference sequence).

Points on this clone: Other DNA sequences from this sample encode an identical CDR3 as well. The chain recombines TRBV18 with TRBJ1-2; 12 bases line up with TRBD1. The germline V gene encodes CDR1 KGHSH and CDR2 LQKENI. V shed 3 bases, J shed 7 bases, and the junction held 3 bases outside the gene matches. The CDR3 has 14 residues. The chain's CDR3 is CASSPGQGAGGYTF. The DNA of the CDR3 is TGTGCCAGCTCACCGGGACAGGGGGCCGGTGGCTACACCTTC.

The chain recombines TRBV28 with TRBJ2-7, with a weak D call TRBD2 (6 bases). Trimming pared 6 bases from V and 4 bases from J, leaving 10 bases between. CDR3 size: 12 residues. Germline CDR1 and CDR2: MDHEN and SYDVKM. In DNA, the CDR3 is TGTGCCAGCAGGTATGGGACTTACGAGCAGTACTTC. The encoded protein is CASRYGTYEQYF.

This sequence joins TRBV9 and TRBJ2-7; TRBD1 matches at 9 bases. J lost 2 bases, V lost 3 bases, and 3 bases had no gene match. Germline V lookup: CDR1 SGDLS, CDR2 YYNGEE. The CDR3 runs 14 residues. The CDR3 nucleotides are TGTGCCAGCAGCGCTGACAGGGGGGCCTACGAGCAGTACTTC. Translation gives CASSADRGAYEQYF. Looking up the rest from reference TRBV9 and TRBJ2-7 gives the full variable domain: DSGVTQTPKHLITATGQRVTLRCSPRSGDLSVYWYQQSLDQGLQFLIQYYNGEERAKGNILERFSAQQFPDLHSELNLSSLELGDSALYFCASSADRGAYEQYFGPGTRLTVT.

This clone was seen a handful of times. The chain has TRBV6-1 and TRBJ1-1; D may be TRBD1 (5 bases). This CDR3 contains 15 residues. Germline CDR1 MNHNS, CDR2 SASEGT. V lost 5 bases to trimming and J lost 11 bases, with 24 bases between them. In DNA, the CDR3 is TGTGCCAGCAGTAGGGGCGCCGGTGTAGTAAGCGGGGCTTTCTTT. Translating gives CASSRGAGVVSGAFF.

This chain uses TRBV27 with TRBJ2-3; a weak D match, TRBD2 (6 bases). Germline CDR1 reads MNHEY; CDR2 reads SMNVEV (reference sequence). The length of the CDR3 is 13 residues. V shed 5 bases and J shed 2 bases, with 8 bases lying between them. The CDR3 nucleotides are TGTGCCAGCAGTGGCGGGGCCACAGATACGCAGTATTTT. Translated, it gives CASSGGATDTQYF.

Turning to this clone: An end of the junction does not agree with germline; a read error may underlie this. The genes are TRBV7-9 and TRBJ2-3, with a possible D match to TRBD2 (5 bases). CDR1 is SEHNR, CDR2 FQNEAQ, per germline (reference sequence). This CDR3 has 16 amino acids. CDR3 sequence reads: CSSSSLGGSVADTQYF. CDR3 nucleotide sequence: TGTTCCAGCAGCTCGTTGGGTGGGAGCGTCGCAGATACGCAGTATTTT.

This clone occurred once. The V gene is TRBV19, the J gene TRBJ1-2; D unclear. The ends were cut back, 4 bases at V and 4 bases at J, with 13 bases in the middle. The germline gives CDR1 LNHDA, CDR2 SQIVND (reference sequence). This CDR3 has 14 amino acids. The CDR3 region is CASSTFRESYGYTF. As DNA, the CDR3 is TGTGCCAGTAGTACGTTCCGGGAGTCCTATGGCTACACCTTC.

This clone was detected once. Here the CDR3 reads CASSLGQGLTEAFF. As DNA, the CDR3 is TGTGCCAGCAGCTTAGGTCAGGGGCTCACTGAAGCTTTCTTT. V gene TRBV7-6 combines with J gene TRBJ1-1; a possible D gene is TRBD1 (6 bases). This CDR3 contains 14 residues. V was shortened by 1 base and J by 4 bases, with 10 bases between the two germline ends. Germline V lookup: CDR1 SGHVS, CDR2 FNYEAQ.

This rearrangement joins TRBV6-5 to TRBJ1-1, with 8 bases matching TRBD1. Germline lookup yields CDR1 MNHEY and CDR2 SVGAGI. V gave up 7 bases and J gave up 6 bases; unmatched junction bases: 7. The CDR3 covers 13 residues. CDR3 in amino acids: CASTRTGSAEAFF. CDR3 in DNA: TGTGCCAGCACCCGGACAGGGTCCGCTGAAGCTTTCTTT.

This chain joins TRBV5-4 and TRBJ2-3; 9 bases align to TRBD1. V was pared by 4 bases and J by 5 bases, with 11 bases of the junction left unmatched. Germline CDR1 is SGHNT and CDR2 is YYREEE (reference sequence). CDR3 length equals 16 residues. The CDR3 sequence: CASSPTRTGDGDTQYF. CDR3 sequence (DNA): TGTGCCAGCAGCCCGACCAGGACAGGGGATGGAGATACGCAGTATTTT.

The CDR3 DNA sequence: TGTGCCAGCAGCTTAGGGGCGGCCACAGATACGCAGTATTTT. Residues: CASSLGAATDTQYF. This chain joins TRBV7-3 and TRBJ2-3; maybe TRBD1 (5 bases). This CDR3 spans 14 amino acids. V dropped 2 bases and J dropped 2 bases, with 8 bases sitting between them. Germline CDR1 is SGHTA and CDR2 is FQGTGA.

As to this clone: One junction end disagrees with the germline gene, perhaps due to a read error. The chain joins TRBV27 to TRBJ2-6, with a tentative D call TRBD1 (5 bases). This CDR3 comprises 15 residues. CDR1 and CDR2 from the germline V gene are MNHEY and SMNVEV (reference sequence). The CDR3 protein is CASKPLGSGANGLTF. The CDR3 bases are TGTGCCAGCAAGCCCCTCGGTTCTGGGGCCAACGGCCTGACTTTC.

V is TRBV5-1 and J is TRBJ1-3; 8 nucleotides agree with TRBD1. J lost 4 bases, V lost 6 bases, and 6 bases had no gene match. The length of the CDR3 is 14 residues. Germline CDR1 and CDR2: SGHRS and YFSETQ. The CDR3 DNA sequence: TGCGCCAGCAAACTGGCAGGGGGCGGAAACACCATATATTTT. Translating it yields CASKLAGGGNTIYF.

The chain carries TRBV19 and TRBJ1-6; 9 nucleotides match TRBD1. Trimming took 3 bases from V and 6 from J; bases not matched to a gene: 6. The V gene's germline CDR1 is LNHDA and CDR2 SQIVND (reference sequence). The CDR3 is 16 amino acids. CDR3 sequence (DNA): TGTGCCAGTAGTATGGCGGGGACAGGGATTAATTCACCCCTCCACTTT. Protein sequence: CASSMAGTGINSPLHF.

This chain uses TRBV20-1 with TRBJ1-1, with D hard to call. The CDR3 length is 11 residues. Trimming pared 6 bases from V and 1 base from J, leaving 6 bases between. Germline loops: CDR1 DFQATT, CDR2 SNEGSKA (reference sequence). CDR3 amino acids: CSAVQNTEAFF. As DNA, the CDR3 is TGCAGTGCAGTACAGAACACTGAAGCTTTCTTT.

The chain couples TRBV5-4 to TRBJ1-1; perhaps TRBD1 as D (5 bases). The V end was cut by 0 bases, the J end by 6 bases, with 12 bases between. This CDR3 contains 14 residues. Germline V gives CDR1 SGHNT, CDR2 YYREEE (reference sequence). CDR3 region: CASSLEAGQSEAFF. The CDR3 region has the DNA TGTGCCAGCAGCTTGGAGGCCGGACAATCTGAAGCTTTCTTT.